The present T cell receptor (beta chain) was sequenced within a study of blood T cells in healthy people across ages. A sample-barcoded 5' primer and a J-beta primer mix were used in a second PCR of roughly 7 to 11 cycles. A single record per CDR3 protein comes from TCRdb applying MiXCR to the 5' RACE reads. Found here are 540,000 or so distinct CDR3 sequences, less than 25% of them singletons; the top ten hold around 10%. Only a few counts were recorded for this clonotype. CDR3 length: 14 residues. Looked up from germline, CDR1 is MDHEN and CDR2 is SYDVKM. Trimming took off 7 bases at V and 6 bases at J, with 18 bases between the two ends. Separately, the same data were catalogued under a study of T cells of mothers and their children. That work states: All extracted RNA went into cDNA synthesis, about 1.6 ug per 15 ul. There was no detection of any persistent microchimeric T cell clones.

V usage is TRBV28 and J usage is TRBJ1-1; D possibly corresponds to TRBD1 (6 bases). The receptor was derived from a boy aged 5-17 years in good health. The sample consisted of blood. The CDR3 here is CASTSRGARSEAFF. DNA of the CDR3: TGTGCCAGCACCTCACGGGGGGCACGGTCTGAAGCTTTCTTT. Full variable domain (outside the CDR3, taken from reference TRBV28 and TRBJ1-1): DVKVTQSSRYLVKRTGEKVFLECVQDMDHENMFWYRQDPGLGLRLIYFSYDVKMKEKGDIPEGYSVSREKKERFSLILESASTNQTSMYLCASTSRGARSEAFFGQGTRLTVV.